These 23 T cell receptor beta chains came from one sample sequenced in a study of monozygotic twins with inflammatory bowel disease. TCRdb re-called the 5' RACE reads and catalogs CDR3 proteins one per entry, DNA excluded. The specimen's table records around 450,000 distinct CDR3 sequences. Sequenced sample: blood. The receptors originated from a human donor with ulcerative colitis or Crohn's disease, or a healthy co-twin of an affected twin (not recorded which).

This sequence joins TRBV7-8 and TRBJ1-2; TCRdb's assignment of TRBD1 cannot be checked, as there is no DNA. CDR1 is SGHVS and CDR2 is FQNEAQ in the germline V gene. The CDR3 totals 14 residues. The CDR3 spells CASSLASGPYGYTF.

The CDR3 loop is CASSLGTLNTEAFF. The genes are TRBV25-1 and TRBJ1-1. Germline assignment: CDR1 MGHDK and CDR2 SYGVNS. CDR3 length: 14 residues.

The chain uses TRBV9 and TRBJ2-5; as DNA is missing, the TRBD2 call by TCRdb cannot be tested. This CDR3 has 15 residues. In germline, CDR1 is SGDLS, CDR2 YYNGEE. The CDR3 sequence is CASSVAGTVGETQYF.

This chain joins TRBV6-5 and TRBJ1-1. CDR3 length: 14 residues. Germline CDR1 is MNHEY and CDR2 is SVGAGI. This CDR3 is CASSYNQVDPEAFF.

This chain joins TRBV7-9 and TRBJ1-1. The CDR3 is 13 residues long. The germline gives CDR1 SEHNR, CDR2 FQNEAQ (reference sequence). The CDR3 region is CASSPSAEAEAFF.

This chain joins TRBV4-1 and TRBJ2-3. CDR1 MGHRA and CDR2 YSYEKL come from the germline V gene. The CDR3 length is 14 residues. CDR3 loop: CASAPHGYTDTQYF.

The chain employs TRBV25-1 and TRBJ1-6; TCRdb reports TRBD1, a call that lacks DNA to check it against. Germline assignment: CDR1 MGHDK and CDR2 SYGVNS. The CDR3 extends over 16 amino acids. The CDR3 region is CASSDDVRDRNSPLHF. Full variable domain (rest looked up from reference TRBV25-1 and TRBJ1-6): EADIYQTPRYLVIGTGKKITLECSQTMGHDKMYWYQQDPGMELHLIHYSYGVNSTEKGDLSSESTVSRIRTEHFPLTLESARPSHTSQYLCASSDDVRDRNSPLHFGNGTRLTVT.

This chain connects TRBV4-3 to TRBJ2-2. This CDR3 has 19 residues. In germline, CDR1 is LGHNA, CDR2 YSLEER. CDR3 residues: CASSQDAHYEAANTGELFF.

The chain carries TRBV28 and TRBJ1-2. Germline loops: CDR1 MDHEN, CDR2 SYDVKM. The CDR3 length is 15 residues. CDR3 loop: CASSLPSLVNYGYTF.

This chain connects TRBV2 to TRBJ1-2; lacking DNA, the TRBD1 call made by TCRdb goes unchecked. Germline CDR1 reads SNHLY; CDR2 reads FYNNEI. The CDR3 has 14 amino acids. This CDR3 reads CAGGQGSPGYGYTF. The full variable domain, rest sourced from reference TRBV2 and TRBJ1-2, is EPEVTQTPSHQVTQMGQEVILRCVPISNHLYFYWYRQILGQKVEFLVSFYNNEISEKSEIFDDQFSVERPDGSNFTLKIRSTKLEDSAMYFCAGGQGSPGYGYTFGSGTRLTVV.

The chain is built from TRBV29-1 and TRBJ1-5. In germline, CDR1 is SQVTM, CDR2 ANQGSEA. This CDR3 is 13 amino acids long. CDR3 sequence: CSVGRALGQPQHF.

The chain joins TRBV4-2 to TRBJ1-6. The CDR3 sequence is 14 residues long. Germline V gene lookup returns CDR1 LGHNA and CDR2 YNFKEQ. This CDR3 is CASSQDSPNSPLHF.

This sequence joins TRBV11-2 and TRBJ2-7; TCRdb's D call, TRBD2, is unchecked because there is no DNA. This CDR3 is 13 amino acids long. Per the germline V gene, CDR1 is SGHAT and CDR2 is FQNNGV. CDR3 region: CASSLVGGNEQYF. The whole variable domain, remainder taken from reference TRBV11-2 and TRBJ2-7, is EAGVAQSPRYKIIEKRQSVAFWCNPISGHATLYWYQQILGQGPKLLIQFQNNGVVDDSQLPKDRFSAERLKGVDSTLKIQPAKLEDSAVYLCASSLVGGNEQYFGPGTRLTVT.

The rearrangement joins TRBV15 to TRBJ1-1. This CDR3 contains 13 residues. Germline values: CDR1 LNHNV, CDR2 YYDKDF (reference sequence). CDR3 sequence: CATSRDANTEAFF.

This chain links TRBV28 with TRBJ2-7; TCRdb selects TRBD1, and the lack of DNA leaves this call unchecked. The CDR3 totals 16 residues. CDR1 and CDR2 (germline): MDHEN, SYDVKM. CDR3 region: CASSFPRGQGGDEQYF.

The chain links TRBV18 to TRBJ2-2. The CDR3 is 16 amino acids. Germline CDR1 KGHSH, CDR2 LQKENI. This CDR3 reads CASSPYLAWNTGELFF.

The chain combines TRBV12-3 or TRBV12-4 with TRBJ2-3; TCRdb calls TRBD2, which cannot be checked without DNA. The length of the CDR3 is 14 residues. This CDR3 reads CASTTVAGTDTQYF.

V is TRBV7-9 and J is TRBJ1-1. The CDR3 contains 14 residues. The germline CDR1 and CDR2 sequences are SEHNR and FQNEAQ (reference sequence). CDR3 loop: CASSEASWGTEAFF.

The genes are TRBV6-5 and TRBJ2-5; TCRdb proposes TRBD2, but this gene call is untestable without DNA. The germline gives CDR1 MNHEY, CDR2 SVGAGI. This CDR3 is built from 18 residues. This chain's CDR3 is CASSYPGTSGGDGKTQYF.

The V and J genes are TRBV7-2 and TRBJ1-1; TCRdb selects TRBD1, and the lack of DNA leaves this call unchecked. In germline, CDR1 is SGHTA, CDR2 FQGNSA. CDR3 length equals 14 residues. The CDR3 loop reads CASSRPGTGAEAFF.

CDR3 loop: CASSPRGQGSPEAFF. The gene calls are TRBV4-2 and TRBJ1-1; TCRdb names TRBD1, which stays unverified in the absence of DNA. Per germline, CDR1 LGHNA and CDR2 YNFKEQ. The CDR3 covers 15 residues.

This chain connects TRBV7-9 to TRBJ2-1; checking the TCRdb D call of TRBD2 is not possible without DNA. The CDR3 totals 15 residues. The V gene's germline CDR1 is SEHNR and CDR2 FQNEAQ (reference sequence). CDR3 residues: CASSFGTSAKNEQFF.

Here the CDR3 reads CASSPGARRNEQFF. The chain uses TRBV3-1 and TRBJ2-1; absent DNA, TCRdb's TRBD1 call cannot be checked. The CDR3 totals 14 residues. Germline V lookup: CDR1 LGHDT, CDR2 YNNKEL (reference sequence).